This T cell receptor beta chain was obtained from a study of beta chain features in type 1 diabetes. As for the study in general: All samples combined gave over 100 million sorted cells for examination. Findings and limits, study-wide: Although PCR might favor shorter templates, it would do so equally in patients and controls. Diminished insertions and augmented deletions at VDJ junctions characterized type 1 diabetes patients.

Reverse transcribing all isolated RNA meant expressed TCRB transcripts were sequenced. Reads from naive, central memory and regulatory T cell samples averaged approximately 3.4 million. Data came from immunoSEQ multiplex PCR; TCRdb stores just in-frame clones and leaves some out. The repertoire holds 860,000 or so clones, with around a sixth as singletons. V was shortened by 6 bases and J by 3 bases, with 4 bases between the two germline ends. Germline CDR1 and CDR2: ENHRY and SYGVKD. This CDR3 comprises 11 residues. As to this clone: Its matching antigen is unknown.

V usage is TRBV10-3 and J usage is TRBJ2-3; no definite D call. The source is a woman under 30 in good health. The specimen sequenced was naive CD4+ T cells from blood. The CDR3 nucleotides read TGTGCCATCAGGGGGACAGATACGCAGTATTTT. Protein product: CAIRGTDTQYF.